The 18 T cell receptor beta chains presented below share a single source sample, sequenced in a study of T cell responses to AZD1222 COVID-19 vaccine. The method was immunoSEQ multiplex PCR; TCRdb's version includes in-frame clones alone and lacks a portion of them. Here the sample spans roughly 120,000 clones, 88% being singletons. The specimen was peripheral blood, collected on day 0 of AZD1222 vaccination. The receptors originated from an adult in good health.

This sequence joins TRBV27 and TRBJ2-7; TRBD1 is a possible D gene (5 bases). The CDR3 runs to 17 residues. Germline lookup yields CDR1 MNHEY and CDR2 SMNVEV (reference sequence). V lost 7 bases and J 5 bases, leaving 27 bases between the germline ends. CDR3 sequence: CASIPLSTVPGKDEQYF. The CDR3, as DNA: TGTGCCAGCATTCCCCTATCTACCGTACCAGGGAAGGACGAGCAGTACTTC.

The genes are TRBV3-1 (or the pseudogene TRBV3-2) and TRBJ2-7; maybe TRBD2 (5 bases). Trimming left V 0 bases short and J 2 bases short, with 14 bases between. The CDR3 sequence is 16 residues long. Germline V gives CDR1 LGHDT, CDR2 YNNKEL (reference sequence). The CDR3 nucleotides read TGTGCCAGCAGCCAAGACTTCCAGCGGCCCCCCTACGAGCAGTACTTC. Translation gives CASSQDFQRPPYEQYF.

The gene calls are TRBV5-8 and TRBJ1-1; no reliable D call. V shed 7 bases and J shed 1 base, with 11 bases lying between them. The CDR3 sequence is 13 residues long. Per germline, CDR1 SGHTS and CDR2 YDEGEE. The CDR3 region has the DNA TGTGCCAGCTGGCTCGGAGGGAACACTGAAGCTTTCTTT. As protein: CASWLGGNTEAFF. Complete variable domain (other parts from reference TRBV5-8 and TRBJ1-1): EAGVTQSPTHLIKTRGQQATLRCSPISGHTSVYWYQQALGLGLQFLLWYDEGEERNRGNFPPRFSGRQFPNYSSELNVNALELEDSALYLCASWLGGNTEAFFGQGTRLTVV.

The rearrangement uses TRBV2 and TRBJ1-2, with a possible D match to TRBD1 (5 bases). The CDR3 has 13 residues. The V end lost 6 bases, the J end lost 5 bases, and 13 bases lay between the germline ends. Germline CDR1 and CDR2: SNHLY and FYNNEI. The DNA for the CDR3 is TGTGCCAGCAGACCCGGGACGAGGTATGGCTACACCTTC. Residues: CASRPGTRYGYTF. The whole variable domain, remainder taken from reference TRBV2 and TRBJ1-2, is EPEVTQTPSHQVTQMGQEVILRCVPISNHLYFYWYRQILGQKVEFLVSFYNNEISEKSEIFDDQFSVERPDGSNFTLKIRSTKLEDSAMYFCASRPGTRYGYTFGSGTRLTVV.

The chain employs TRBV6-5 and TRBJ2-6, with 7 positions matching TRBD2. The CDR3 runs 14 residues. With 8 bases clipped from V and 0 bases from J, the junction kept 1 base outside the gene matches. Germline CDR1 MNHEY, CDR2 SVGAGI. The CDR3 DNA is TGTGCCAGCGGGACTATCTCTGGGGCCAACGTCCTGACTTTC. Its protein is CASGTISGANVLTF.

The V gene is TRBV5-1, the J gene TRBJ2-1, with D tentatively TRBD1 or TRBD2 (6 bases each). Germline CDR1 reads SGHRS; CDR2 reads YFSETQ. This CDR3 contains 15 residues. V lost 7 bases and J 2 bases, leaving 16 bases between the germline ends. The CDR3 bases are TGCGCCAGCTACAGGGCCGGGGGCCCCTACAATGAGCAGTTCTTC. Residues: CASYRAGGPYNEQFF.

The V gene is TRBV7-9, the J gene TRBJ1-6; D unresolved. The CDR3 is 14 residues long. Germline loops: CDR1 SEHNR, CDR2 FQNEAQ (reference sequence). V was cut by 7 bases and J by 7 bases, with 14 bases left in between. In DNA, the CDR3 is TGTGCCAGCACCGAGGACCCTTGGAATTCACCCCTCCACTTT. This codes for CASTEDPWNSPLHF. The whole variable domain, remainder taken from reference TRBV7-9 and TRBJ1-6, is DTGVSQNPRHKITKRGQNVTFRCDPISEHNRLYWYRQTLGQGPEFLTYFQNEAQLEKSRLLSDRFSAERPKGSFSTLEIQRTEQGDSAMYLCASTEDPWNSPLHFGNGTRLTVT.

The gene calls are TRBV7-2 and TRBJ1-2; D remains ambiguous. The germline V and J ends were trimmed by 5 bases and 4 bases, with 14 bases remaining between them. From germline, CDR1 is SGHTA and CDR2 FQGNSA. This CDR3 is 14 amino acids long. CDR3 coding DNA: TGTGCCAGCAGCCTACCCGCGGGCTTCTATGGCTACACCTTC. Translating gives CASSLPAGFYGYTF.

This clone has just a few counts. The chain carries TRBV27 and TRBJ2-2; D perhaps matches TRBD2 (6 bases). Trimming removed 5 bases at V and 6 bases at J, with 10 bases between. Germline lookup yields CDR1 MNHEY and CDR2 SMNVEV (reference sequence). The CDR3 sequence is 13 residues long. The CDR3 DNA sequence: TGTGCCAGCAGTCCGAGGAGGGCCGGGGAGCTGTTTTTT. Protein sequence: CASSPRRAGELFF.

The chain combines TRBV7-9 with TRBJ2-7; no definite D call. Per germline, CDR1 SEHNR and CDR2 FQNEAQ (reference sequence). V lost 5 bases and J 9 bases, leaving 17 bases between the germline ends. The CDR3 spans 13 residues. The CDR3 protein is CASSRDGERAQYF. DNA of the CDR3: TGTGCCAGCAGCAGAGACGGAGAAAGGGCGCAGTACTTC.

This clone was counted once. This chain links TRBV6-5 with TRBJ1-5; the D gene is possibly TRBD1 (5 bases). The CDR3 contains 14 residues. The V gene's germline CDR1 is MNHEY and CDR2 SVGAGI. V lost 2 bases to trimming and J lost 7 bases, with 12 bases between them. CDR3 DNA: TGTGCCAGCAGTTACATGGGGACGGGGCAGCCCCAGCATTTT. This translates into CASSYMGTGQPQHF.

The chain carries TRBV19 and TRBJ1-2; 9 bases map to TRBD1. V lost 0 bases to trimming and J lost 8 bases; unmatched junction nucleotides: 10. This CDR3 contains 16 residues. The germline V gene encodes CDR1 LNHDA and CDR2 SQIVND (reference sequence). This chain's CDR3 is CASSIEEDRGGRGYTF. CDR3 coding DNA: TGTGCCAGTAGTATAGAGGAGGACAGGGGAGGCCGGGGCTACACCTTC.

The V gene is TRBV7-9, the J gene TRBJ1-6; 7 nucleotides align to TRBD1. Trimming took 5 bases from V and 4 from J; bases not matched to a gene: 8. This CDR3 is built from 16 residues. In germline, CDR1 is SEHNR, CDR2 FQNEAQ (reference sequence). This chain's CDR3 is CASSRDRRGYNSPLHF. CDR3 DNA: TGTGCCAGCAGCCGGGACAGACGAGGGTATAATTCACCCCTCCACTTT.

The chain carries TRBV2 and TRBJ1-2; tentatively, D is TRBD1 (6 bases). This CDR3 is 13 amino acids long. The V gene lost 2 bases and the J gene lost 7 bases, with 11 bases spanning the gap. Germline V gene lookup returns CDR1 SNHLY and CDR2 FYNNEI. The CDR3 nucleotides are TGTGCCAGCAGTGAAAGGGGGACCGGTGGCTACACCTTC. Its translation: CASSERGTGGYTF.

The rearrangement links TRBV2 to TRBJ2-2, with 8 bases fitting TRBD1. CDR3 size: 11 residues. The germline V gene encodes CDR1 SNHLY and CDR2 FYNNEI. This CDR3 is CADRVNGELFF. CDR3 DNA sequence: TGTGCGGACAGGGTTAACGGGGAGCTGTTTTTT.

This clone was picked up one time. The chain links TRBV20-1 to TRBJ1-1, with D hard to call. This CDR3 spans 14 amino acids. Trimming pared 3 bases from V and 0 bases from J, leaving 11 bases between. Germline V gene sequence: CDR1 DFQATT, CDR2 SNEGSKA (reference sequence). The CDR3 loop is CSASPPSLNTEAFF. CDR3 in DNA: TGCAGTGCTAGTCCCCCCTCGTTGAACACTGAAGCTTTCTTT.

V is TRBV6-2 or TRBV6-3 and J is TRBJ2-4, with 7 bases fitting TRBD2. Unmatched junction bases numbered 19, after V lost 0 bases and J lost 8 bases. CDR1 is MNHEY and CDR2 is SVGEGT in the germline V gene. This CDR3 has 19 residues. The chain's CDR3 is CASSYSIVVPSGIRDIQYF. The DNA for the CDR3 is TGTGCCAGCAGTTACTCGATAGTAGTGCCTAGCGGAATTAGGGACATTCAGTACTTC.

The chain is built from TRBV5-4 and TRBJ1-3, with 7 positions matching TRBD1. The V gene's germline CDR1 is SGHNT and CDR2 YYREEE (reference sequence). After removal of 3 bases from V and 3 bases from J, the junction contained 15 bases not matched to a gene. The length of the CDR3 is 18 residues. The CDR3 reads CASSWGTHRGSNGNTIYF. Written as DNA, the CDR3 is TGTGCCAGCAGCTGGGGCACCCACAGGGGTAGTAATGGAAACACCATATATTTT. Variable domain in full (rest from reference TRBV5-4 and TRBJ1-3): ETGVTQSPTHLIKTRGQQVTLRCSSQSGHNTVSWYQQALGQGPQFIFQYYREEENGRGNFPPRFSGLQFPNYSSELNVNALELDDSALYLCASSWGTHRGSNGNTIYFGEGSWLTVV.